This TCR beta chain was recovered during a study of T cells in Graves' hyperthyroidism and ophthalmopathy. Diagnostic assessment was based on clinical symptoms, serum thyroxine and TRAb, thyroid ultrasound and orbital computed tomography. Amplification targeted TCR beta CDR3 regions from RNA transcripts. The study used the HTBI primer set for a first-round RT-PCR of the TCR CDR3. Each CDR3 protein gets one entry after TCRdb re-called the multiplex PCR reads with MiXCR. The sample lists around 380,000 distinct CDR3 sequences, less than 15% occurring once. The V end lost 0 bases, the J end lost 7 bases, and 15 bases lay between the germline ends. Germline V gene data show CDR1 as SNHLY and CDR2 as FYNNEI. CDR3 length: 15 amino acids. There are many counts of this clonotype.

The sequencing sample was made of blood. The rearrangement joins TRBV2 to TRBJ1-1; the D gene is possibly TRBD1 (6 bases). The sequence derives from a young man with Graves' hyperthyroidism that later progressed to Graves' ophthalmopathy. The DNA of the CDR3 is TGTGCCAGCAGTGAAGCGCAAGGGGGGGCTGATGAAGCTTTCTTT. Residues: CASSEAQGGADEAFF.